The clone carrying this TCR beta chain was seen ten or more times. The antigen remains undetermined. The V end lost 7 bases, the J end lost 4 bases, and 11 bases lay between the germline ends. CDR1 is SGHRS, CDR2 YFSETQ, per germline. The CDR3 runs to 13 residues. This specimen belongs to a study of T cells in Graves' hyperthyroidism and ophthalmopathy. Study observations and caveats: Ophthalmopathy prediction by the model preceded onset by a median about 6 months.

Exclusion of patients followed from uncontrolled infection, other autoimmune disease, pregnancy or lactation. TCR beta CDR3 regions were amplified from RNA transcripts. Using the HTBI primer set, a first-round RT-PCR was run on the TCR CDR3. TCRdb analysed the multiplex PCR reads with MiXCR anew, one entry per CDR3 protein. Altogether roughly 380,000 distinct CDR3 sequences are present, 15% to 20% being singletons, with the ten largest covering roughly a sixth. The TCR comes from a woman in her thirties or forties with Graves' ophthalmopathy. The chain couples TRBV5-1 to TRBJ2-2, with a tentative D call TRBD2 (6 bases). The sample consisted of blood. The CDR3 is CASSGLLTGELFF. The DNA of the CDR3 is TGCGCCAGCTCGGGACTTCTCACCGGGGAGCTGTTTTTT.